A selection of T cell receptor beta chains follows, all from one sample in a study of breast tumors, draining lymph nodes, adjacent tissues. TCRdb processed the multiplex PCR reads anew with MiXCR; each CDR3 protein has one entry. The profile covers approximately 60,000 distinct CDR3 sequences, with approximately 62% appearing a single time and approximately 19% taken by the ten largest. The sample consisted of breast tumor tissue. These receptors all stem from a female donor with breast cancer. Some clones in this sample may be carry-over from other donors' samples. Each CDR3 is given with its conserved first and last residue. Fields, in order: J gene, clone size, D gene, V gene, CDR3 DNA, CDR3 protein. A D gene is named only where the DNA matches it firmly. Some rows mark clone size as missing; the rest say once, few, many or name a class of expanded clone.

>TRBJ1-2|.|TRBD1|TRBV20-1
TGCAGTGCTAGAGCCTCGGGACAGGGGTCTGGCTACACCTTC
CSARASGQGSGYTF
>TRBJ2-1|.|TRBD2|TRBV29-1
TGCAGCGTCGCTTGGGGGCGGGAGGGAGACAATGAGCAGTTCTTC
CSVAWGREGDNEQFF
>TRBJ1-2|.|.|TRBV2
TGTGCCAGCAGTCGTTCCCCTAGGGGTAACTATGGCTACACCTTC
CASSRSPRGNYGYTF
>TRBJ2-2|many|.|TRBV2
TGTGCCAGCAACCTCGGGTGGAGCGGGACCGGGGAGCTGTTTTTT
CASNLGWSGTGELFF
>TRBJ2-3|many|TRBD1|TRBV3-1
TGTGCCAGCAGCTCCAGGGGGAGCAATACGCAGTATTTT
CASSSRGSNTQYF
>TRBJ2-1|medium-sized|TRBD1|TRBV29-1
TGCAGCGTGGGAAACGGGGACAGGGGGAGGGATGAGCAGTTCTTC
CSVGNGDRGRDEQFF
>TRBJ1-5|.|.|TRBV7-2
TGTGCCAGCAGTGTAGAGGGACCCTCTTTCGCCGGAGGTCAGCCCCAGCATTTT
CASSVEGPSFAGGQPQHF
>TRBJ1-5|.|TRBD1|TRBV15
TGTGCCACCAGTCGCGCCCTCGGGACAGGGGGCTGGGTCAATCAGCCCCAGCATTTT
CATSRALGTGGWVNQPQHF
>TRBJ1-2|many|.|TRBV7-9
TGTGCCAGCAGGCCCGAAGGGACTAACTATGGCTACACCTTC
CASRPEGTNYGYTF
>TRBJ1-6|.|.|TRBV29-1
TGCAGCGTTGGGGAACCGGATTCACCCCTCCACTTT
CSVGEPDSPLHF
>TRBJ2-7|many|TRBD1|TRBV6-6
TGTGCCAGCAGTCTTTCAGACAGGGGCCCTGGCGAGCAGTACTTC
CASSLSDRGPGEQYF
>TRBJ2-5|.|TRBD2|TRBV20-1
TGCAGTGCTGGTGATGGGACTAGCGGGATTCAAGAGACCCAGTACTTC
CSAGDGTSGIQETQYF
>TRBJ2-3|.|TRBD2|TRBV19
TGTGCCAGTATCAGCAGCGGGGCCTCCACAGATACGCAGTATTTT
CASISSGASTDTQYF
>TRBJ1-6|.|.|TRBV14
TGTGCCAGCAGCCAAGATCGGGATTCACCCCTCCACTTT
CASSQDRDSPLHF
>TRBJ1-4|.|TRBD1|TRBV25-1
TGTGCCAGCAGTGCCGCGACAGGGGTGGGTAATGAAAAACTGTTTTTT
CASSAATGVGNEKLFF
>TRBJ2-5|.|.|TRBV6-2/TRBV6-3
TGTGCCAGCACTGGGAATGGAGAGACCCAGTACTTC
CASTGNGETQYF
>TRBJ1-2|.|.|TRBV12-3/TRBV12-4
TGTGCCAGCAGTCCGCGACGGGGGAACTATGGCTACACCTTC
CASSPRRGNYGYTF
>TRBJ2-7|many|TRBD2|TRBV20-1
TGCAGTGCTCATTCTAGCGGGGGATCGCAAGAGCAGTACTTC
CSAHSSGGSQEQYF
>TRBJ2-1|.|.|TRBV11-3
TGTGCCAGCAGCTTAGAACGAAGAGAGCAGTTCTTC
CASSLERREQFF
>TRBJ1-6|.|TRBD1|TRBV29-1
TGCAGCTTGCAGGGGGTCGATTCACCCCTCCACTTT
CSLQGVDSPLHF
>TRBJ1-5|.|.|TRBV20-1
TGCAGTGCTAGGAAGGCAGGGACACCCCAGCCCCAGCATTTT
CSARKAGTPQPQHF
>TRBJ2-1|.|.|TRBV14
TGTGCCAGCAGACCGATTTGGGGCGGTGAGCAGTTCTTC
CASRPIWGGEQFF
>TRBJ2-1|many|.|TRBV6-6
TGTGCCAGCAGTTACACCGTCGAGCTGAGCTCCTACAATGAGCAGTTCTTC
CASSYTVELSSYNEQFF
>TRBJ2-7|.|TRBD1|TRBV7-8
TGTGCCAGCAGCTTAGCGGACAGGGGCCACGAGCAGTACTTC
CASSLADRGHEQYF
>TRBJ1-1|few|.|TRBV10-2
TGCGCCAGCAGACCGGTGAACACTGAAGCTTTCTTT
CASRPVNTEAFF
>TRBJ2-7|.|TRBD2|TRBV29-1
TGCAGCGTTGAACTAGCGGGAGGGCCATTAACCTACGAGCAGTACTTC
CSVELAGGPLTYEQYF
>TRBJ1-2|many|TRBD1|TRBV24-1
TGTGCCACCAGTGTCTTGGGAACAGGGGATTATGGCTACACCTTC
CATSVLGTGDYGYTF
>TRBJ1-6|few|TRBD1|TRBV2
TGTGCCAGCAGGGGGACAGGGTGGAATTCACCCCTCCACTTT
CASRGTGWNSPLHF